These 5 T cell receptor beta chains were all obtained from the same sample, sequenced in a study of Tregs in tolerant kidney transplant recipients. Repertoires were generated with immunoSEQ multiplex PCR, while TCRdb's copy carries only in-frame clones and drops some. The table lists about 240,000 clones, about 80% of them singletons, with over 0.5% in the top ten. What was sequenced was CD4+ T cells from blood. These receptors all come from a human donor in good health.

The rearrangement links TRBV30 to TRBJ1-6; TRBD1 agrees at 9 bases. CDR3 length: 14 amino acids. The trim removed 0 bases at V and 10 bases at J, leaving 4 bases unmatched. Germline V gene sequence: CDR1 GTSNPN, CDR2 SVGIG (reference sequence). The CDR3 coding sequence is TGTGCCTGGAGTGTACGACAGGGGGAATCACCCCTCCACTTT. It codes for CAWSVRQGESPLHF.

The V call is TRBV29-1, the J call TRBJ2-5; D unclear. In germline, CDR1 is SQVTM, CDR2 ANQGSEA. The V end was cut by 7 bases, the J end by 7 bases, with 16 bases between. This CDR3 region has 12 residues. CDR3 amino acids: CSADLTGMTQYF. CDR3 sequence (DNA): TGCAGCGCGGACCTGACCGGAATGACCCAGTACTTC.

The chain links TRBV27 to TRBJ2-5; 7 bases agree with TRBD2. Germline CDR1 reads MNHEY; CDR2 reads SMNVEV (reference sequence). The junction had 9 bases not matched to a gene; V was cut back by 0 bases and J by 5 bases. The CDR3 is 16 residues long. The CDR3 DNA sequence: TGTGCCAGCAGTTTATCGCGCGGGGGAGTTCCGGAGACCCAGTACTTC. This codes for CASSLSRGGVPETQYF.

J is TRBJ2-5 and V is TRBV6-1; D remains ambiguous. The J call may be in error: the DNA end matches TRBJ2-7 better. The V gene's germline CDR1 is MNHNS and CDR2 SASEGT. The CDR3 has 14 amino acids. The CDR3 loop is CASSEMGRNYEQYF. The CDR3 nucleotides are TGTGCCAGCAGTGAAATGGGCAGAAACTACGAGCAGTACTTC.

Written as DNA, the CDR3 is TGTGCCAGTAGTTACCGGATCGAGGGCAGGAATGAGCAGTTCTTC. Amino acid sequence: CASSYRIEGRNEQFF. The chain employs TRBV19 and TRBJ2-1; D is possibly TRBD2 (5 bases). V was clipped by 5 bases and J by 7 bases, with 18 bases between them. Germline loops: CDR1 LNHDA, CDR2 SQIVND (reference sequence). The CDR3 has 15 residues.